The 20 T cell receptor beta chains presented below share a single source sample, sequenced in a study of early stage breast cancer tumors. Clones were sequenced by immunoSEQ multiplex PCR, and TCRdb holds only the in-frame ones, with some missing. The table lists approximately 75,000 clones, more than 70% of them singletons. Sequencing input: blood. These receptors were obtained from a person aged 40 to 49 with breast cancer.

This clone occurred a few times. This sequence joins TRBV28 and TRBJ1-4; D is unclear. The germline gives CDR1 MDHEN, CDR2 SYDVKM. The CDR3 has 13 amino acids. V lost 6 bases, J lost 0 bases, and 5 bases lay in between. The CDR3 loop reads CASRVATNEKLFF. The CDR3 nucleotides are TGTGCCAGCAGGGTGGCAACTAATGAAAAACTGTTTTTT.

This clone has a handful of counts. Other DNA sequences from this sample encode an identical CDR3 as well. The chain links TRBV7-6 to TRBJ2-7, with TRBD2 identical over 13 bases. There are 14 residues in the CDR3. In germline, CDR1 is SGHVS, CDR2 FNYEAQ. V lost 5 bases and J lost 3; bases outside the gene matches: 1. In DNA form, the CDR3 reads TGTGCCAGCAGCCGGACTAGCGGGAGCTACGAGCAGTACTTC. Amino acids: CASSRTSGSYEQYF. Full variable domain (rest looked up from reference TRBV7-6 and TRBJ2-7): GAGVSQSPRYKVTKRGQDVALRCDPISGHVSLYWYRQALGQGPEFLTYFNYEAQQDKSGLPNDRFSAERPEGSISTLTIQRTEQRDSAMYRCASSRTSGSYEQYFGPGTRLTVT.

V is TRBV11-2 and J is TRBJ2-2, with a tentative D call TRBD2 (6 bases). The V end was cut by 1 base, the J end by 10 bases, with 16 bases between. The CDR3 covers 15 residues. Germline values: CDR1 SGHAT, CDR2 FQNNGV. The CDR3 DNA follows: TGTGCCAGCAGCTTAGGCGCGGGATATGGCGAGGAGCTGTTTTTT. It encodes CASSLGAGYGEELFF.

This clone was recorded only once. This chain uses TRBV28 with TRBJ2-1, with 10 bases aligning to TRBD1. The germline V gene has CDR1 MDHEN and CDR2 SYDVKM. V lost 4 bases, J lost 4 bases, and 4 bases stayed unmatched. CDR3 length: 15 residues. The CDR3 protein is CASSWDRGWYNEQFF. CDR3 DNA sequence: TGTGCCAGCAGTTGGGACAGGGGTTGGTACAATGAGCAGTTCTTC.

The gene calls are TRBV28 and TRBJ1-4; 8 bases are shared with TRBD1. This CDR3 comprises 13 residues. Germline V lookup: CDR1 MDHEN, CDR2 SYDVKM. V lost 9 bases, J lost 8 bases, and 8 bases stayed unmatched. Here the CDR3 DNA reads TGTGCCAGTACAGGGGGTCTGTGGGAAAAACTGTTTTTT. Amino acids: CASTGGLWEKLFF.

The chain couples TRBV18 to TRBJ1-3; no definite D call. With 1 base removed from V and 1 base from J, the gap between germline ends came to 5 bases. Germline V gives CDR1 KGHSH, CDR2 LQKENI. The CDR3 covers 14 residues. CDR3 amino acids: CASSPQGSGNTIYF. Written as DNA, the CDR3 is TGTGCCAGCTCACCACAAGGATCTGGAAACACCATATATTTT.

The V call is TRBV23-1, the J call TRBJ1-5; 7 bases match TRBD1. TRBV23-1 is assigned to the ORF class and has an uncertain function. V gave up 0 bases and J gave up 5 bases; unmatched junction bases: 4. The CDR3 loop spans 15 amino acids. The CDR3: CASSQSGQHYQPQHF. The CDR3, as DNA: TGCGCCAGCAGTCAATCGGGACAGCATTATCAGCCCCAGCATTTT.

V is TRBV6-5 and J is TRBJ2-6; the D is unclear. V dropped 1 base and J dropped 0 bases, with 7 bases sitting between them. CDR1 is MNHEY, CDR2 SVGAGI, per germline. The CDR3 sequence is 16 residues long. CDR3 region: CASSYFPASGANVLTF. CDR3 in DNA: TGTGCCAGCAGTTACTTCCCGGCCTCTGGGGCCAACGTCCTGACTTTC.

The V gene is TRBV18, the J gene TRBJ2-5; tentatively, D is TRBD2 (5 bases). V was pared by 5 bases and J by 1 base, with 11 bases between. The germline V gene has CDR1 KGHSH and CDR2 LQKENI. CDR3 length: 14 amino acids. For the CDR3, the DNA is TGTGCCAGCTCAAAATCGGGATTCCAAGAGACCCAGTACTTC. It encodes CASSKSGFQETQYF.

CDR3 sequence reads: CAWSVMGSSYNEQFF. DNA of the CDR3: TGTGCCTGGAGTGTAATGGGTAGCTCCTACAATGAGCAGTTCTTC. The chain employs TRBV30 and TRBJ2-1; D call uncertain. CDR3 size: 15 residues. CDR1 is GTSNPN and CDR2 is SVGIG in the germline V gene (reference sequence). The germline V and J ends were trimmed by 0 bases and 0 bases, with 9 bases remaining between them.

CDR3 region: CASSLIRSGELFF. Written as DNA, the CDR3 is TGTGCCAGCAGCCTTATCAGATCCGGGGAGCTGTTTTTT. The chain has TRBV7-3 and TRBJ2-2, with no clear D. Germline CDR1 SGHTA, CDR2 FQGTGA. This CDR3 has 13 amino acids. Trimming removed 5 bases from V and 6 bases from J, with 10 bases in between. The full variable domain, rest sourced from reference TRBV7-3 and TRBJ2-2, is GAGVSQTPSNKVTEKGKYVELRCDPISGHTALYWYRQSLGQGPEFLIYFQGTGAADDSGLPNDRFFAVRPEGSVSTLKIQRTERGDSAVYLCASSLIRSGELFFGEGSRLTVL.

The chain recombines TRBV6-1 with TRBJ2-2; 8 positions agree with TRBD1. CDR3 length: 15 amino acids. V trimming: 5 bases; J trimming: 1 base; junction bases outside the gene matches: 3. The germline V gene encodes CDR1 MNHNS and CDR2 SASEGT. CDR3 region: CASSWGTGNTGELFF. The CDR3 DNA reads TGTGCCAGCAGTTGGGGGACAGGGAACACCGGGGAGCTGTTTTTT.

The DNA for the CDR3 is TGTGCCAGCAGCTTAGGGTACGGAGCCTACGAGCAGTACTTC. Translating it yields CASSLGYGAYEQYF. The chain employs TRBV11-2 and TRBJ2-7; no reliable D call. Trimming stripped 1 base from V and 2 bases from J, with 9 bases between. CDR1 and CDR2 (germline): SGHAT, FQNNGV. There are 14 residues in the CDR3.

The chain links TRBV19 to TRBJ1-2, with 8 bases aligning to TRBD1. Trimming at V came to 9 bases and at J to 3 bases, leaving 6 bases not matched to a gene. The V gene's germline CDR1 is LNHDA and CDR2 SQIVND (reference sequence). The CDR3 totals 13 residues. CDR3 loop: CASQDRDYYGYTF. In nucleotides, the CDR3 is TGTGCCAGCCAGGACAGGGATTACTATGGCTACACCTTC.

V gene TRBV28 combines with J gene TRBJ2-3; D unclear. CDR1 and CDR2 (germline): MDHEN, SYDVKM. Trimming removed 3 bases at V and 7 bases at J, with 14 bases between. This CDR3 region has 14 residues. The DNA of the CDR3 is TGTGCCAGCAGTTTTTCCAGGAAGAGAAATACGCAGTATTTT. It codes for CASSFSRKRNTQYF.

A few counts support this clone. The chain uses TRBV27 and TRBJ2-7, with a possible D match to TRBD2 (5 bases). Per germline, CDR1 MNHEY and CDR2 SMNVEV (reference sequence). CDR3 length: 14 amino acids. The V end lost 6 bases, the J end lost 6 bases, and 18 bases lay between the germline ends. CDR3 sequence (DNA): TGTGCCAGCAGGCCCGGCCTAGCCAATGTCGAGCAGTACTTC. The encoded protein is CASRPGLANVEQYF.

The V gene is TRBV5-6, the J gene TRBJ2-1; D not certain. The germline V gene has CDR1 SGHDT and CDR2 YYEEEE. The V and J ends lost 0 bases and 7 bases respectively, with 11 bases between them. There are 14 residues in the CDR3. Written as DNA, the CDR3 is TGTGCCAGCAGCTTGGGGGTGTTAGGAAATGAGCAGTTCTTC. Encoded protein: CASSLGVLGNEQFF.

The J gene is TRBJ1-4, the V gene TRBV6-4; possible D gene TRBD1, 5 bases. The germline CDR1 and CDR2 sequences are MRHNA and SNTAGT. CDR3 length: 17 amino acids. The V end was cut by 2 bases, the J end by 0 bases, with 13 bases between. The CDR3 protein is CASSDGTTIATNEKLFF. The CDR3 DNA is TGTGCCAGCAGTGACGGGACGACTATTGCAACTAATGAAAAACTGTTTTTT.

V is TRBV6-5 and J is TRBJ1-6; weak D call: TRBD1 (6 bases). The V end lost 2 bases, the J end lost 5 bases, and 7 bases lay between the germline ends. The CDR3 runs 14 residues. Germline V gene data show CDR1 as MNHEY and CDR2 as SVGAGI. In DNA form, the CDR3 reads TGTGCCAGCAGTTACGGACAGAATAATTCACCCCTCCACTTT. It encodes CASSYGQNNSPLHF.

The J gene is TRBJ2-7, the V gene TRBV18; tentative D call: TRBD2 (5 bases). Germline CDR1 is KGHSH and CDR2 is LQKENI. The CDR3 is 14 residues long. Trimming took 1 base from V and 4 from J, leaving 11 bases between them. The CDR3 DNA follows: TGTGCCAGCTCACCACGTAGAGGGCGGTACGAGCAGTACTTC. As protein: CASSPRRGRYEQYF.